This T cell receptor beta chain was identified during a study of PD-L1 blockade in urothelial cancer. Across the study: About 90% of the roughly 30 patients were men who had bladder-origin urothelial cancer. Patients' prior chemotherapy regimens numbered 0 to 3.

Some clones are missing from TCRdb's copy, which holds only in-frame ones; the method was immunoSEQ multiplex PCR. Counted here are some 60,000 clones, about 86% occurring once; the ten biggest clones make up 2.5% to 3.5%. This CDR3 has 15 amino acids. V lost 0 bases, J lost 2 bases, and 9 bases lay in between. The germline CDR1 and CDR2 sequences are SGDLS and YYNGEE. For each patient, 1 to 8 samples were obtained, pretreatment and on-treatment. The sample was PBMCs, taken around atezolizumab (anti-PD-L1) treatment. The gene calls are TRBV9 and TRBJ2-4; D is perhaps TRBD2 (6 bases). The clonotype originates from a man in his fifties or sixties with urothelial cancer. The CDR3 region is CASSVDGGSKNIQYF. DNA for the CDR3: TGTGCCAGCAGCGTAGACGGGGGATCCAAAAACATTCAGTACTTC.